The sequence of this T cell receptor (beta chain) was determined in a study of cytomegalovirus exposure and HLA in healthy donors. Trimming removed 4 bases at V and 5 bases at J, with 9 bases between. CDR1 SGHRS and CDR2 YFSETQ come from the germline V gene. The length of the CDR3 is 13 residues. Study results and caveats: Follow-up analysis later connected one missense variant in DCLRE1C with trimming of TCR beta V- and J-genes.

The PCR was carried out with 60 Vbeta primers and 13 Jbeta primers. Assay used: immunoSEQ multiplex PCR; TCRdb lists only in-frame clones, some missing. The repertoire holds fewer than 130,000 clones, with 74% as singletons. About this clone: The antigen is not known.

The TCR was taken from a man aged 45 to 65 in good health and CMV-seropositive. J is TRBJ2-2 and V is TRBV5-1; D ambiguous. The sequenced material came from PBMCs. CDR3 DNA: TGCGCCAGCAGCCCCCGGTCGACCGGGGAGCTGTTTTTT. It yields the protein CASSPRSTGELFF.